This is a list of T cell receptor beta chains from one sample in a study of cytomegalovirus exposure and HLA in healthy donors. Clones were read by immunoSEQ multiplex PCR, and TCRdb kept only the in-frame ones, dropping some. Of approximately 160,000 clones in the sample, approximately 80% were seen once. Sequenced input: PBMCs. The receptors shown here come from a woman in her thirties or forties in good health and CMV-seropositive. Each CDR3 is given with its conserved first and last residue. D genes are given only for firm matches. Only some rows state a clone size, as once, few, many or a class for expanded clones.

CDR3nt: TGTGCCAGCAGGACAGGGCGTGATGGCTACACCTTC; CDR3aa: CASRTGRDGYTF; abundance: NA; j_gene: TRBJ1-2; d_gene: TRBD1; v_gene: TRBV2
CDR3nt: TGCGCCAGCAGCCTGACAGGGGGCGAAACTGAAGCTTTCTTT; CDR3aa: CASSLTGGETEAFF; abundance: NA; j_gene: TRBJ1-1; d_gene: TRBD1; v_gene: TRBV4-1
CDR3nt: TGTGCCAGCAACACTACCCAAGGACAGGGGAGGGGTTATGGCTACACCTTC; CDR3aa: CASNTTQGQGRGYGYTF; abundance: NA; j_gene: TRBJ1-2; d_gene: TRBD1; v_gene: TRBV27
CDR3nt: TGTGCCAGAAGCTTGGTTTCGCCTACGGGGGGCAATGAGCAGTTCTTC; CDR3aa: CARSLVSPTGGNEQFF; abundance: NA; j_gene: TRBJ2-1; d_gene: TRBD2; v_gene: TRBV5-3
CDR3nt: TGTGCCAGCAGCTTCTTGAGCGGGCTAACGAACACCGGGGAGCTGTTTTTT; CDR3aa: CASSFLSGLTNTGELFF; abundance: few; j_gene: TRBJ2-2; d_gene: NA; v_gene: TRBV9
CDR3nt: TGTGCCAGCAGCTTAGGGACAGGGATCGCCGGGGAGCTGTTTTTT; CDR3aa: CASSLGTGIAGELFF; abundance: few; j_gene: TRBJ2-2; d_gene: TRBD1; v_gene: TRBV7-2
CDR3nt: TGTGCCAGCAGCTCGCGGGGGTCCGGGGAGCTGTTTTTT; CDR3aa: CASSSRGSGELFF; abundance: NA; j_gene: TRBJ2-2; d_gene: TRBD2; v_gene: TRBV4-2
CDR3nt: TGTGCCAGCAGTGCTCGGTGGAACACTGAAGCTTTCTTT; CDR3aa: CASSARWNTEAFF; abundance: NA; j_gene: TRBJ1-1; d_gene: NA; v_gene: TRBV2
CDR3nt: TGTGCCAGCAGCTCCCTCAGGGTTGGCAATCAGCCCCAGCATTTT; CDR3aa: CASSSLRVGNQPQHF; abundance: NA; j_gene: TRBJ1-5; d_gene: NA; v_gene: TRBV7-8
CDR3nt: TGTGCCAGCGGACAGACTAGCGCCTCCGGGGAGCTGTTTTTT; CDR3aa: CASGQTSASGELFF; abundance: few; j_gene: TRBJ2-2; d_gene: TRBD2; v_gene: TRBV7-2
CDR3nt: TGCGCCAGCAGCTTATCTAACCCAAATGAAAAACTGTTTTTT; CDR3aa: CASSLSNPNEKLFF; abundance: NA; j_gene: TRBJ1-4; d_gene: NA; v_gene: TRBV5-1
CDR3nt: TGTGCCAGCAGCGAAAGGAGGGTAGGCGGCTACACCTTC; CDR3aa: CASSERRVGGYTF; abundance: NA; j_gene: TRBJ1-2; d_gene: NA; v_gene: TRBV7-9
CDR3nt: TGTGCCAGCAGCGCACACGGGGGGACACGCACAGATACGCAGTATTTT; CDR3aa: CASSAHGGTRTDTQYF; abundance: NA; j_gene: TRBJ2-3; d_gene: NA; v_gene: TRBV7-2
CDR3nt: TGTGCCAGCGGTGGACTAGCGGGAGACACAGATACGCAGTATTTT; CDR3aa: CASGGLAGDTDTQYF; abundance: NA; j_gene: TRBJ2-3; d_gene: TRBD2; v_gene: TRBV19
CDR3nt: TGTGCCAGCAGCCCCCCCGGACAGCTTAATGAAAAACTGTTTTTT; CDR3aa: CASSPPGQLNEKLFF; abundance: NA; j_gene: TRBJ1-4; d_gene: NA; v_gene: TRBV7-8
CDR3nt: TGCAGCGTTGGGGACAGGGTCGTGGGGGAGCAGTTCTTC; CDR3aa: CSVGDRVVGEQFF; abundance: NA; j_gene: TRBJ2-1; d_gene: TRBD1; v_gene: TRBV29-1
CDR3nt: TGCGCCAGCAGCCTCGGTTGGGGGCTATGGACTGAAGCTTTCTTT; CDR3aa: CASSLGWGLWTEAFF; abundance: NA; j_gene: TRBJ1-1; d_gene: NA; v_gene: TRBV4-3
CDR3nt: TGTGCCAGTAGTACAGACAGGGGGAATCAGCCCCAGCATTTT; CDR3aa: CASSTDRGNQPQHF; abundance: NA; j_gene: TRBJ1-5; d_gene: TRBD1; v_gene: TRBV19
CDR3nt: TGTGCCAGCAGCCAAGGTTTAGCGGGGGGCATATACAATGAGCAGTTCTTC; CDR3aa: CASSQGLAGGIYNEQFF; abundance: NA; j_gene: TRBJ2-1; d_gene: TRBD2; v_gene: TRBV4-2
CDR3nt: TGCGCCAGCAGCTGGGGGCGGTCCGCGAACACTGAAGCTTTCTTT; CDR3aa: CASSWGRSANTEAFF; abundance: NA; j_gene: TRBJ1-1; d_gene: NA; v_gene: TRBV5-1
CDR3nt: TGTGCCAGCAGTTCAGGGGGGAACTCTGAAGCTTTCTTT; CDR3aa: CASSSGGNSEAFF; abundance: NA; j_gene: TRBJ1-1; d_gene: TRBD1; v_gene: TRBV28
CDR3nt: TGTGCCAGTAGCCCAAGCGGGTACAATCAGCCCCAGCATTTT; CDR3aa: CASSPSGYNQPQHF; abundance: few; j_gene: TRBJ1-5; d_gene: NA; v_gene: TRBV19
CDR3nt: TGTGCCAGCAGCTTGTCCGGGACATCCAATCAGCCCCAGCATTTT; CDR3aa: CASSLSGTSNQPQHF; abundance: few; j_gene: TRBJ1-5; d_gene: NA; v_gene: TRBV7-8
CDR3nt: TGCGCCAGCAGTCCCGCATTCGACATGAACTATGGCTACACCTTC; CDR3aa: CASSPAFDMNYGYTF; abundance: NA; j_gene: TRBJ1-2; d_gene: NA; v_gene: TRBV10-2
CDR3nt: TGTGCCAGCAGCTTGGTAGGGGGCGAGGGCTACACCTTC; CDR3aa: CASSLVGGEGYTF; abundance: NA; j_gene: TRBJ1-2; d_gene: TRBD1; v_gene: TRBV5-4
CDR3nt: TGTGCCAGCAGTCCCCGATTAGCGGGGGGCCACAACGAGCAGTACTTC; CDR3aa: CASSPRLAGGHNEQYF; abundance: NA; j_gene: TRBJ2-7; d_gene: TRBD2; v_gene: TRBV27
CDR3nt: TGTGCCAGCAGCCCTGACAGGGGTAGGGAAGGCTACACCTTC; CDR3aa: CASSPDRGREGYTF; abundance: NA; j_gene: TRBJ1-2; d_gene: TRBD1; v_gene: TRBV2
CDR3nt: TGCGCCAGCAGCCAAGGCGTTTTTATGGCAGGGGATATCTATGGCTACACCTTC; CDR3aa: CASSQGVFMAGDIYGYTF; abundance: NA; j_gene: TRBJ1-2; d_gene: NA; v_gene: TRBV4-1
CDR3nt: TGTGCCAGCAGCCCCCAGCGAAGTGGAGATACGCAGTATTTT; CDR3aa: CASSPQRSGDTQYF; abundance: NA; j_gene: TRBJ2-3; d_gene: NA; v_gene: TRBV11-2
CDR3nt: TGTGCCTGGAGTCAGGGGATAGACAATCAGCCCCAGCATTTT; CDR3aa: CAWSQGIDNQPQHF; abundance: NA; j_gene: TRBJ1-5; d_gene: NA; v_gene: TRBV30
CDR3nt: TGTGCCAGCAGTCCGACTGCTACCTATGGCTACACCTTC; CDR3aa: CASSPTATYGYTF; abundance: NA; j_gene: TRBJ1-2; d_gene: NA; v_gene: TRBV6-6
CDR3nt: TGTGCCAGCAGTTTTGCGGAACCCACCGGGGAGCTGTTTTTT; CDR3aa: CASSFAEPTGELFF; abundance: NA; j_gene: TRBJ2-2; d_gene: NA; v_gene: TRBV10-3
CDR3nt: TGTGCCAGCAGAAGGACAGGGGGGTCAGGTCAGCCCCAGCATTTT; CDR3aa: CASRRTGGSGQPQHF; abundance: NA; j_gene: TRBJ1-5; d_gene: TRBD1; v_gene: TRBV6-6
CDR3nt: TGTGCCAGTAAAGACAGCCTCAATTCACCCCTCCACTTT; CDR3aa: CASKDSLNSPLHF; abundance: NA; j_gene: TRBJ1-6; d_gene: NA; v_gene: TRBV19
CDR3nt: TGTGCCAGCGCCAGGGACTCCAAGAACACTGAAGCTTTCTTT; CDR3aa: CASARDSKNTEAFF; abundance: once; j_gene: TRBJ1-1; d_gene: NA; v_gene: TRBV7-2
CDR3nt: TGTGCCAGCACTGCAGGGGGCGTATGGACTGAAGCTTTCTTT; CDR3aa: CASTAGGVWTEAFF; abundance: few; j_gene: TRBJ1-1; d_gene: TRBD1; v_gene: TRBV2